The TCR beta chain described here comes from a study of blood T cell repertoires in COVID-19. Study-level information: Some COVID-19 samples were acute and others convalescent; all came from the United States, Italy and Spain. T cells, B-cell-depleted T cells, or PBMCs provided the cDNA or gDNA that served as material.

V was pared by 5 bases and J by 5 bases, with 8 bases of the junction left unmatched. Germline V lookup: CDR1 SGHTA, CDR2 FQGNSA. This CDR3 contains 15 residues. How the authors handled the data: Using reference gene primer amplification, nucleated cell counts were estimated. Profiled with immunoSEQ multiplex PCR; TCRdb holds only in-frame clones, not every one. That table supplies the V and J calls and clone size; D and trimming were determined from the DNA. The sample yields about 180,000 clones, about 89% seen once. The clonotype originates from a man aged 40-49 years with active or convalescent COVID-19. The V gene is TRBV7-2, the J gene TRBJ2-3; 9 positions agree with TRBD1. The specimen was peripheral blood. The DNA for the CDR3 is TGTGCCAGCAGCGCCGCACAGGGGGCGCGAGATACGCAGTATTTT. Its translation is CASSAAQGARDTQYF.